The clone carrying this T cell receptor beta chain showed up just once. Its target is unknown. This specimen comes from a study of shared clonotypes between healthy human individuals. Study-wide points: When naive CD4 clonotypes were compared across a handful of donors, about 5% were shared. With few donors, the genetic and exposure-history diversity represented was limited.

In the authors' workflow: With immunoSEQ giving junction-only sequences and no quality scores, filtering differed. Sequencing was performed with immunoSEQ multiplex PCR; in TCRdb, only in-frame clones are kept and a portion is missing. Clone size and the V and J calls come from that table; the DNA yielded D and trimming. There are millions of clones in the sample; over 90% occur only once, and 0.35% to 0.5% lies in the top ten. The V gene end was trimmed by 4 bases and the J gene end by 2 bases; junction bases not matched to a gene: 7. The germline gives CDR1 LNHDA, CDR2 SQIVND (reference sequence). This CDR3 spans 15 amino acids. CD4+ cells underwent separation, giving CD45RA+ naive and CD45RA-negative memory subsets.

V and J are TRBV19 and TRBJ2-7, with 8 positions matching TRBD1. The TCR comes from a man between 18 and 35 years old in good health. Some clones in this sample may be carry-over from other donors' samples. Sequenced: naive CD4+ T cells from PBMCs. Subset reported: CD45RA+ positively selected. The CDR3 DNA follows: TGTGCCAGTAGTACTGGACAGGGAGACCCCTACGAGCAGTACTTC. This sequence encodes CASSTGQGDPYEQYF.